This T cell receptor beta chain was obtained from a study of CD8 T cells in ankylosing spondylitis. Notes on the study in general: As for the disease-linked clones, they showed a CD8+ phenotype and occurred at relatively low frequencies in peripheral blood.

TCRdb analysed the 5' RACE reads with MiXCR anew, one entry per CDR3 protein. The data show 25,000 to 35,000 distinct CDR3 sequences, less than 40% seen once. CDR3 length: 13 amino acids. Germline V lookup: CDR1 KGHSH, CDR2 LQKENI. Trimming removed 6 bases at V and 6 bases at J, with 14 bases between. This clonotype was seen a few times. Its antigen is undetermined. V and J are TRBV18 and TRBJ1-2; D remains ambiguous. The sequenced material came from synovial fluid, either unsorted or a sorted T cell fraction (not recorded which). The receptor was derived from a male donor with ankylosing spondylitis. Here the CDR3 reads CASSLFPEDGYTF. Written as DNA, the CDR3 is TGTGCCAGCTCCCTCTTCCCAGAGGATGGCTACACCTTC.